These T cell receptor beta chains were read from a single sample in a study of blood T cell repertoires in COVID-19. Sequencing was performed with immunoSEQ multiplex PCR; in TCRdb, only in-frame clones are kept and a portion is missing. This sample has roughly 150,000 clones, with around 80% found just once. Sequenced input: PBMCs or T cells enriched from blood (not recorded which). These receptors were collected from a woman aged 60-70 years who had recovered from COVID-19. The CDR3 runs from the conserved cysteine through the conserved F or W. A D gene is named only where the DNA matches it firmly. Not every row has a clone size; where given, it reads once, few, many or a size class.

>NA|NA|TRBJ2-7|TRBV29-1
TGCAGCGTCGGGGGACAGAGCTACGAGCAGTACTTC
CSVGGQSYEQYF
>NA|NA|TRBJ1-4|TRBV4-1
TGCGCCAGCAGCTATAATGAAAAACTGTTTTTT
CASSYNEKLFF
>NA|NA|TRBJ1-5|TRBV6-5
TGTGCCAGCAGTTACGGCGGATATAGCAATCAGCCCCAGCATTTT
CASSYGGYSNQPQHF
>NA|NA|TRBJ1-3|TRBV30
TGTGCCTGGATCAAGGAGGGGCACACTGGAAACACCATATATTTT
CAWIKEGHTGNTIYF
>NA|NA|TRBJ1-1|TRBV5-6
TGTGCCAGCAGCCCCCGCGCGCGAGACACTGAAGCTTTCTTT
CASSPRARDTEAFF
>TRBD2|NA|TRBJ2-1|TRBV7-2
TGTGCCAGCAGCTTTCGCGGGGGGGACAATGAGCAGTTCTTC
CASSFRGGDNEQFF
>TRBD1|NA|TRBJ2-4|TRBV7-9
TGTGCCAGCAGCCGGGGACAGGGTAAAAACATTCAGTACTTC
CASSRGQGKNIQYF
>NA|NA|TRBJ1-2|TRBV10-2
TGCGCCAGCAGTGGTGACAGCGCTGGCTACACCTTC
CASSGDSAGYTF
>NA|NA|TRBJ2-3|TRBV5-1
TGCGCCAGCAGCCTGGGGACTAGCACAGATACGCAGTATTTT
CASSLGTSTDTQYF
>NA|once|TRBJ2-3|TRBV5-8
TGTGCAACTGGGCGGGGGCTAAGCACAGATACGCAGTATTTT
CATGRGLSTDTQYF
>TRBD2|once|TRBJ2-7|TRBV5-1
TGCGCCAGCAGCTTCGGACTAGCCTACGAGCAGTACTTC
CASSFGLAYEQYF
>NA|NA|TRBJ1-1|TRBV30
TGTGCCTGGAGCCGGTGGAGCGCTGACACTGAAGCTTTCTTT
CAWSRWSADTEAFF
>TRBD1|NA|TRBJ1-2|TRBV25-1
TGTGCCAGCAGTCAACAGGGGATTGGGGGCTACACCTTC
CASSQQGIGGYTF
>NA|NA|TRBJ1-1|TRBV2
TGTGCCAGCAAGAGCGCCGGTGTGAACACTGAAGCTTTCTTT
CASKSAGVNTEAFF
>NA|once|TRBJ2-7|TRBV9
TGTGCCAGCAGCCCCCAGGAATACGAGCAGTACTTC
CASSPQEYEQYF
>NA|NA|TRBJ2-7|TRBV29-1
TGCAGCGTTGAAAGCGGGTCCGAGCAGTACTTC
CSVESGSEQYF
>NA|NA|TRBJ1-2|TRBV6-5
TGTGCCAGCAGACATGCCGGGACTGCTGGGCGGGGCTACACCTTC
CASRHAGTAGRGYTF
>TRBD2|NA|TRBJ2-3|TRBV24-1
TGTGCCACCAGCTCTAGCGGGGGCACAGATACGCAGTATTTT
CATSSSGGTDTQYF
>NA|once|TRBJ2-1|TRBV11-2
TGTGCCAGCAGCTCAGGTACCCTGGGTCAGCAGTTCTTC
CASSSGTLGQQFF
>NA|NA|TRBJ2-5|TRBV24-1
TGTGCCACCAGTGTTAGGGGCACCACCCAAGAGACCCAGTACTTC
CATSVRGTTQETQYF
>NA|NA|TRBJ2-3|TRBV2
TGTGCCAGCACAAGGGGGGGGCCCGCAGATACGCAGTATTTT
CASTRGGPADTQYF
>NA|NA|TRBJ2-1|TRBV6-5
TGTGCCAGCAGTTACGATGGGGGGGCCGTTTATGAGCAGTTCTTC
CASSYDGGAVYEQFF
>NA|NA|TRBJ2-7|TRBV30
TGTGCCTGGAAAGGGGCGAACTACGAGCAGTACTTC
CAWKGANYEQYF
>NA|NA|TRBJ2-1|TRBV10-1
TGCGCCAGCAGTGAGGAAATGTATCCGGAGACTGGGTACAATGAGCAGTTCTTC
CASSEEMYPETGYNEQFF
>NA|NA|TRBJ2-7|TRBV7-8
TGTGCCAGCAGCCCTCAGGGGCGCCTGTCCGACGAGCAGTACTTC
CASSPQGRLSDEQYF
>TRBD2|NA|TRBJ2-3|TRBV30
TGTGCCTGGAGAAGAGGGGTAGCGGGGGCCGGAGATACGCAGTATTTT
CAWRRGVAGAGDTQYF
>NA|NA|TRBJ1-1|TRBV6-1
TGTGCCAGCAGTGAATCAGTCACTGAAGCTTTCTTT
CASSESVTEAFF
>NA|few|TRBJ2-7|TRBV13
TGTGCCAGCAGCTTAGCTGGACGGGAGGAGCAGTACTTC
CASSLAGREEQYF
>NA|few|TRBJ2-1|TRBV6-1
TGTGCCAGCAGTGAAGCTATCAGGGGCAATGAGCAGTTCTTC
CASSEAIRGNEQFF
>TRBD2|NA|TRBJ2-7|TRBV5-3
TGTGCCAGAAGCCTCGGGGGGTCGAACTACGAGCAGTACTTC
CARSLGGSNYEQYF
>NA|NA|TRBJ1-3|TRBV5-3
TGTGCCAGAAGCTTGACTGCCCGACGGGAAAACACCATATATTTT
CARSLTARRENTIYF
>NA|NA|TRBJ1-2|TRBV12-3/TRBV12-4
TGTGCCAGCAGTTCTATCCAGAGGAATGGCTACACCTTC
CASSSIQRNGYTF
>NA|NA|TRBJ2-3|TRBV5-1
TGCGCCAGCAGCTTGGCACAGAGTGGGGCAATCAATACGCAGTATTTT
CASSLAQSGAINTQYF
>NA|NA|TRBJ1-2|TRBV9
TGTGCCAGCAGCGTGCAGGGTTCGGGCTACACCTTC
CASSVQGSGYTF
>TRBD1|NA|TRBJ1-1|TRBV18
TGTGCCAGCTCACAGGACAGGCTTCTCACTGAAGCTTTCTTT
CASSQDRLLTEAFF
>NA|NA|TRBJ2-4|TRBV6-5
TGTGCCAGCAGTTCCGGAGGGGAAAACATTCAGTACTTC
CASSSGGENIQYF
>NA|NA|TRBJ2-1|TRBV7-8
TGTGCCAGCAGCAAACATCGCGGGGATGAGCAGTTCTTC
CASSKHRGDEQFF
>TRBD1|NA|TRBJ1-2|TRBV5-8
TGTGCCAGCAGTCTCGACAGGGCGGGAGGCTACACCTTC
CASSLDRAGGYTF
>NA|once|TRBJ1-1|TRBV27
TGTGCCAGCAGTCCACAGGGATACTACACTGAAGCTTTCTTT
CASSPQGYYTEAFF
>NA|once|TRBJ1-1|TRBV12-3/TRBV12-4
TGTGCCAGCGGAGGGTCTTTCGCTGAAGCTTTCTTT
CASGGSFAEAFF
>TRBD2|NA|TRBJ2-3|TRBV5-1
TGCGCCAGCAGCGAGGGACTAGCCGCAGATACGCAGTATTTT
CASSEGLAADTQYF
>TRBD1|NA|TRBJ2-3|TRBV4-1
TGCGCCAGCAGCGAGTTGACAGGGGCGGATACGCAGTATTTT
CASSELTGADTQYF